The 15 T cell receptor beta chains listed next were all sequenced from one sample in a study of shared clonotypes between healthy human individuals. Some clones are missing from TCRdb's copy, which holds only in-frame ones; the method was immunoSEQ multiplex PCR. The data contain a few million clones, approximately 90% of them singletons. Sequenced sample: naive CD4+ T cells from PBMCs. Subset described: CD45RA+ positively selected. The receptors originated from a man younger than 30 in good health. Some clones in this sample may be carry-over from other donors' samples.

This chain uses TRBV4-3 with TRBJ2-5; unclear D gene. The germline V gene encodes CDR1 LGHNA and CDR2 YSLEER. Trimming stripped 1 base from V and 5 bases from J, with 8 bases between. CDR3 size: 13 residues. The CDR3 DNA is TGCGCCAGCAGCCAAGGTGCGAGGGAGACCCAGTACTTC. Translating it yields CASSQGARETQYF.

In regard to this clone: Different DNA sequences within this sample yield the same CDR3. As DNA, the CDR3 is TGCGCCAGCACGCGCGAGGGGGCGAACACCGGGGAGCTGTTTTTT. This translates into CASTREGANTGELFF. The chain links TRBV5-1 to TRBJ2-2; D may be TRBD1 (6 bases). The CDR3 sequence is 15 residues long. Germline values: CDR1 SGHRS, CDR2 YFSETQ. The V and J ends lost 6 bases and 0 bases respectively, with 12 bases between them.

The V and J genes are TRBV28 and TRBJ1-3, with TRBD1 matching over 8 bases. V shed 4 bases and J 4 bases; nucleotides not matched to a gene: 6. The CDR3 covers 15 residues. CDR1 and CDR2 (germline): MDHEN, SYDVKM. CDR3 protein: CASSSGGGGGNTIYF. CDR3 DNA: TGTGCCAGCAGTTCAGGGGGCGGCGGGGGAAACACCATATATTTT.

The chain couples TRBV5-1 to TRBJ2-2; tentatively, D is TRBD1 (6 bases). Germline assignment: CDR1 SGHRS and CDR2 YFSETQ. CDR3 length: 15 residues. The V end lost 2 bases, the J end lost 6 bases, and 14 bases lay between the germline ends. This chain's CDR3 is CASSLNTGPAGELFF. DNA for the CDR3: TGCGCCAGCAGCTTAAATACAGGGCCGGCCGGGGAGCTGTTTTTT.

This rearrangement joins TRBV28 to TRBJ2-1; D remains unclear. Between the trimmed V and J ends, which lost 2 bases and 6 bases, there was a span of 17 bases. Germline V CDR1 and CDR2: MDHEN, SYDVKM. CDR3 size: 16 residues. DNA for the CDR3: TGTGCCAGCAGTTTAAGGTTACCGGCGAGTAGCAATGAGCAGTTCTTC. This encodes CASSLRLPASSNEQFF.

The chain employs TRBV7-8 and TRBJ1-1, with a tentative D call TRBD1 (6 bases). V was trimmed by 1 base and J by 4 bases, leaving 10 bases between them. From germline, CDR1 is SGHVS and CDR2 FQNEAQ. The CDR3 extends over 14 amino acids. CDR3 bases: TGTGCCAGCAGCTTAGGGGGGCGGGTCACTGAAGCTTTCTTT. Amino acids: CASSLGGRVTEAFF.

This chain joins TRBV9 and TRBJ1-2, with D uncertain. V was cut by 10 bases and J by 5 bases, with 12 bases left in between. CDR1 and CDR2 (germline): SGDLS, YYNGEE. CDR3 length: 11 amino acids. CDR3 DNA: TGTGCCCATGCTCGCGGGTATGGCTACACCTTC. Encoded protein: CAHARGYGYTF.

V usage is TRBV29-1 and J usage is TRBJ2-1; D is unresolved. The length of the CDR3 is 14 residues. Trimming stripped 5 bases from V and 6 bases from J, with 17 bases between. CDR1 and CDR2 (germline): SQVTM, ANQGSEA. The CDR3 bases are TGCAGCGTTCTGCCGGCTCAAAGAGGCAATGAGCAGTTCTTC. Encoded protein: CSVLPAQRGNEQFF.

Here the CDR3 DNA reads TGTGCCAGCTCACCTTTGACTAGCGGGAGTTGGTACGAGCAGTACTTC. Its protein is CASSPLTSGSWYEQYF. The chain employs TRBV18 and TRBJ2-7, with 12 bases matching TRBD2. The V gene end was trimmed by 3 bases and the J gene end by 4 bases; junction bases not matched to a gene: 7. Germline V gene lookup returns CDR1 KGHSH and CDR2 LQKENI. This CDR3 spans 16 amino acids.

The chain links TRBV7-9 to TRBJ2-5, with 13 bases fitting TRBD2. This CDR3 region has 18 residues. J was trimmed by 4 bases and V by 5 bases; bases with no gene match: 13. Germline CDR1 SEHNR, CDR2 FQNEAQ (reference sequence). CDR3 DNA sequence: TGTGCCAGCAGCCGCCCCGGACTAGCGGGAGTCATTGGAGAGACCCAGTACTTC. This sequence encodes CASSRPGLAGVIGETQYF.

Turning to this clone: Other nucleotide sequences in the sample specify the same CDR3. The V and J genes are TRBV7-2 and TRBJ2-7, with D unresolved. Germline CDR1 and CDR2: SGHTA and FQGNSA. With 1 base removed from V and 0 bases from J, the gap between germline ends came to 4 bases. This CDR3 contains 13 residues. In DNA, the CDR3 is TGTGCCAGCAGCTTAGGGCTCTCCTACGAGCAGTACTTC. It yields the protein CASSLGLSYEQYF.

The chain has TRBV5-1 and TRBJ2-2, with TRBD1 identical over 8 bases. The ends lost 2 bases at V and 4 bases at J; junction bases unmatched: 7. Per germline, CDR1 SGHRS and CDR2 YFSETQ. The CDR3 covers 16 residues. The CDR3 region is CASSLTGGSSTGELFF. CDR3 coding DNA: TGCGCCAGCAGCTTAACAGGGGGGAGTAGCACCGGGGAGCTGTTTTTT.

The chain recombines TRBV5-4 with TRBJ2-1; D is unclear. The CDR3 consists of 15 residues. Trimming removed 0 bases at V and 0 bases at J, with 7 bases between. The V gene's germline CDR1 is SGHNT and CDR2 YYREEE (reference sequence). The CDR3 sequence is CASSLEASSYNEQFF. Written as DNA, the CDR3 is TGTGCCAGCAGCTTGGAAGCCTCCTCCTACAATGAGCAGTTCTTC.

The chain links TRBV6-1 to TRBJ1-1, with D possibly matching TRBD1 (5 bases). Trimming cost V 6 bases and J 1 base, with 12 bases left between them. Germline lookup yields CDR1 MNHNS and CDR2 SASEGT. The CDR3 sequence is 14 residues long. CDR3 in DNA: TGTGCCAGCAGGATTCAAAGGGGGAACACTGAAGCTTTCTTT. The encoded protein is CASRIQRGNTEAFF.

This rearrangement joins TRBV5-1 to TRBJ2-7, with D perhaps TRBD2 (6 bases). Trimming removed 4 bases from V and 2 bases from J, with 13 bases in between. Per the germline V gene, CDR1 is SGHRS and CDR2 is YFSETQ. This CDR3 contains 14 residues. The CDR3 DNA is TGCGCCAGCAGCGGGGGGACGGCCACCTACGAGCAGTACTTC. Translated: CASSGGTATYEQYF. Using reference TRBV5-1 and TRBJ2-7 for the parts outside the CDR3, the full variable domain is KAGVTQTPRYLIKTRGQQVTLSCSPISGHRSVSWYQQTPGQGLQFLFEYFSETQRNKGNFPGRFSGRQFSNSRSEMNVSTLELGDSALYLCASSGGTATYEQYFGPGTRLTVT.